This TCR beta chain was identified during a study of shared clonotypes between healthy human individuals. The wider study: CD8 memory received one plate per donor, CD8 naive two, CD4 memory three and CD4 naive three.

This CDR3 has 19 amino acids. Trimming at V came to 5 bases and at J to 4 bases, leaving 18 bases not matched to a gene. Looked up from germline, CDR1 is SGHTA and CDR2 is FQGTGA. Every donor, a Caucasian adult, lived in Nashville, Tennessee. CD4+ cells underwent separation, giving CD45RA+ naive and CD45RA-negative memory subsets. The authors loaded about 0.2 ug DNA, about 30,000 T cell genomes, into sorted-subset replicate PCRs. The method was immunoSEQ multiplex PCR; TCRdb's version includes in-frame clones alone and lacks a portion of them. Of millions of clones in the sample, 90% to 95% were seen once.

The sequenced sample was naive CD4+ T cells from PBMCs. Subset reported: CD45RA+ positively selected. The sequence came from a man aged 18 to 30 in good health. Some clones in this sample may be carry-over from other donors' samples. The chain joins TRBV7-3 to TRBJ2-1, with 9 positions matching TRBD1. CDR3 amino acids: CASSPNTGQGTPLYNEQFF. CDR3 bases: TGTGCCAGCAGCCCAAACACCGGACAGGGGACACCCTTATACAATGAGCAGTTCTTC.